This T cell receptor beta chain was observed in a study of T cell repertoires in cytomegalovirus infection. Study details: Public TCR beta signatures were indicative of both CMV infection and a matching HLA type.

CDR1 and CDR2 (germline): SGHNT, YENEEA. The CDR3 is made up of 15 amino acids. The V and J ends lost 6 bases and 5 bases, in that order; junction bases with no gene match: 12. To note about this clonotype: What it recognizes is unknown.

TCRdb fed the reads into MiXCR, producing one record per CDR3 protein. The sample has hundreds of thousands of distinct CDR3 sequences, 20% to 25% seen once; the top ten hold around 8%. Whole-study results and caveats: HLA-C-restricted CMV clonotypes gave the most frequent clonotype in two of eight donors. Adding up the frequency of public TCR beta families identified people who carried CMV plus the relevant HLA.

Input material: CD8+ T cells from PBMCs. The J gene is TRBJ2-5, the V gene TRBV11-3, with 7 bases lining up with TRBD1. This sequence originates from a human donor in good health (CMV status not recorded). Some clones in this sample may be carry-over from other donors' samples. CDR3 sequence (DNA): TGTGCCAGCAGTCAAGGGGACAGCCTCTTTGAGACCCAGTACTTC. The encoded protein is CASSQGDSLFETQYF.